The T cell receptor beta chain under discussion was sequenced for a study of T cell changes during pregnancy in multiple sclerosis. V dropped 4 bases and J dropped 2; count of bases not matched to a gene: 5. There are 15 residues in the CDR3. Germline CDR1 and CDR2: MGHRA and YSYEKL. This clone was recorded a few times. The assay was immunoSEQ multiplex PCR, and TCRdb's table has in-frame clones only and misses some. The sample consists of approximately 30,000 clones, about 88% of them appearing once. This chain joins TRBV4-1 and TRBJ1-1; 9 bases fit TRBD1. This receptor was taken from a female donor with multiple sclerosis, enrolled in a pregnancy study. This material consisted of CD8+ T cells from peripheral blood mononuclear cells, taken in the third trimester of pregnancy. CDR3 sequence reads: CASSPGQGINTEAFF. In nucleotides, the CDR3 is TGCGCCAGCAGCCCAGGACAGGGGATTAACACTGAAGCTTTCTTT.